Each of the 5 T cell receptor beta chains below was sequenced from the same sample in a study of HIV-infected patients and healthy controls. Via MiXCR, TCRdb re-called the 5' RACE reads, giving one row per CDR3 protein. The sample carries 15,000 to 20,000 distinct CDR3 sequences, roughly 19% recorded once. Sample: CD8+ T cells from blood. The source is a human donor in good health.

This clonotype was seen many times. The chain joins TRBV7-9 to TRBJ2-1; no clear D. The CDR3 length is 12 residues. CDR1 and CDR2 from the germline V gene are SEHNR and FQNEAQ (reference sequence). Deletions cut 5 bases from V and 9 bases from J, with 11 bases between. The CDR3, as DNA: TGTGCCAGCAGCCTCTCCCGCGGTGAGCAGTTCTTC. It translates to CASSLSRGEQFF.

The chain's CDR3 is CSAKGTSGINEQFF. The CDR3 DNA follows: TGCAGTGCCAAAGGGACTAGCGGAATAAATGAGCAGTTCTTC. The chain combines TRBV20-1 with TRBJ2-1, with 11 bases identical to TRBD2. Germline trimming cut 6 bases from V and 7 bases from J; bases unmatched to any gene: 8. Germline V gene lookup returns CDR1 DFQATT and CDR2 SNEGSKA (reference sequence). This CDR3 is built from 14 residues.

This clonotype was observed a few times. The chain joins TRBV7-6 to TRBJ2-6, with D hard to call. CDR1 SGHVS and CDR2 FNYEAQ come from the germline V gene. The length of the CDR3 is 15 residues. V lost 1 base to trimming and J lost 1 base, with 5 bases between them. The CDR3 DNA sequence: TGTGCCAGCAGCTTAGGGGGTTCTGGGGCCAACGTCCTGACTTTC. Amino acid sequence: CASSLGGSGANVLTF.

V is TRBV5-6 and J is TRBJ2-7, with TRBD2 as a possible D gene (6 bases). The CDR3 length is 14 residues. The V gene's germline CDR1 is SGHDT and CDR2 YYEEEE. Trimming shortened V by 5 bases and J by 4 bases, and 16 bases separated the two germline ends. This chain's CDR3 is CASSLRDLAYEQYF. The CDR3 nucleotides read TGTGCCAGCAGTCTCCGGGACTTAGCATACGAGCAGTACTTC. Full variable domain (outside the CDR3, taken from reference TRBV5-6 and TRBJ2-7): DAGVTQSPTHLIKTRGQQVTLRCSPKSGHDTVSWYQQALGQGPQFIFQYYEEEERQRGNFPDRFSGHQFPNYSSELNVNALLLGDSALYLCASSLRDLAYEQYFGPGTRLTVT.

The rearrangement joins TRBV6-5 to TRBJ2-7; TRBD1 might be the D (5 bases). Germline V CDR1 and CDR2: MNHEY, SVGAGI. The CDR3 is made up of 15 amino acids. V lost 0 bases to trimming and J lost 3 bases, with 12 bases between them. CDR3 nucleotides: TGTGCCAGCAGTTACTCGCTGGGGCGAGTCTACGAGCAGTACTTC. This gives the protein CASSYSLGRVYEQYF.